This T cell receptor (beta chain) was identified during a study of shared clonotypes between healthy human individuals. Study summary: Three CD4 naive, three CD4 memory, two CD8 naive and one CD8 memory plate were used per donor.

Assay: immunoSEQ multiplex PCR; the TCRdb copy retains only in-frame clones and omits some. The sample includes millions of clones, 85% to 95% of them seen just once. Notes on this clone: Its cognate antigen is unknown.

Study-level points and caveats: Collection of samples was limited to blood; tissue repertoires likely differ. Against clonotypes common to all four donors, non-shared ones had lower generation probabilities.

The V end lost 4 bases, the J end lost 0 bases, and 11 bases lay between the germline ends. The CDR3 covers 14 residues. Germline CDR1 SGHNT, CDR2 YYREEE (reference sequence). The rearrangement joins TRBV5-4 to TRBJ2-7; D unresolved. This sequence originates from a man aged 18 to 29 in good health. What was sequenced was naive CD4+ T cells sorted from blood. Documented subset: CD45RA+ positively selected. In nucleotides, the CDR3 is TGTGCCAGCAGCACATGGACCACCTCCTACGAGCAGTACTTC. Translating gives CASSTWTTSYEQYF.